The count of the clone carrying this T cell receptor (beta chain) is one. Its antigen remains unidentified. Germline values: CDR1 SSHAT, CDR2 FNYEAQ (reference sequence). With 5 bases clipped from V and 4 bases from J, the junction kept 7 bases outside the gene matches. This CDR3 comprises 14 residues. These data belong to a study of shared clonotypes between healthy human individuals. Only in-frame clones appear in the TCRdb table, and some are missing; sequencing was by immunoSEQ multiplex PCR. The sample yields approximately 98,000 clones, about 70% seen once. Overall study results and limits: It was the few donors that limited the genetic and exposure-history diversity represented. Among a few donors, about 5% of naive CD4 clonotypes were found in common. Large depth notwithstanding, sorted-subset sequencing proved incomplete by rarefaction.

The rearrangement joins TRBV7-7 to TRBJ2-7; TRBD1 matches 8 bases. Sequences were obtained from memory CD8+ T cells sorted from blood. The subset: CD45RO+ cells pooled with CCR7-negative TemRA cells. This clonotype was obtained from a woman aged 30 to 39 in good health. In DNA form, the CDR3 reads TGTGCCAGCAGCCGACAGGGGTTCCCTTACGAGCAGTACTTC. It is translated as CASSRQGFPYEQYF.